This TCR beta chain was recorded in a study of T-cell memory formation after mild COVID-19. Study-level information: Largely, the TCR clusters proved donor specific. Overall study findings and caveats: Researchers found some responding clones in pre-infection memory, a sign that cross-reactive memory joined. Second-wave clones that peaked on day 37 lacked confirmed SARS-CoV-2 specificity.

In the case of this clonotype: Its antigen is unknown.

The V end lost 0 bases, the J end lost 12 bases, and 12 bases lay between the germline ends. Germline V gene sequence: CDR1 ENHRY, CDR2 SYGVKD. The CDR3 consists of 13 residues. Using its own MiXCR run on the 5' RACE reads, TCRdb lists one record per CDR3 protein. The sample lists approximately 300,000 distinct CDR3 sequences; roughly 8.2% were seen once. The receptor was isolated from a man between 18 and 35 years old who had mild COVID-19 (a few samples of this study predate the infection). Cell type and time point are not known. J is TRBJ2-1 and V is TRBV10-3, with a tentative D call TRBD2 (6 bases). What was sequenced was PBMCs or a T cell subset sorted from them (not recorded which). As DNA, the CDR3 is TGTGCCATCAGTGAGTCGAGGGAGGTGGGGCAGTTCTTC. This sequence encodes CAISESREVGQFF.